These 8 T cell receptor beta chains came from one sample sequenced in a study of post-analysis software for immune sequencing data. Notes on the study in general: Patients had higher frequencies than controls of a handful of TRBV segments, including TRBV5-6, TRBV5-1 and TRBV20-1.

The antigens for these receptors are not known. TCR beta libraries were prepared from cDNA with unique molecular identifiers. TCRdb reprocessed the PCR reads with MiXCR, giving one entry per CDR3 protein. Here the sample spans more than 350,000 distinct CDR3 sequences, 39% being singletons. Sequenced: blood. Receptors were obtained from a girl aged 2 to 9 with multiple sclerosis.

This clonotype showed up just a few times. The J gene is TRBJ2-7, the V gene TRBV3-1; a possible D gene is TRBD2 (5 bases). Gene TRBJ2-5 matches the end of the DNA better, so the J call may be wrong. The CDR3 is made up of 13 amino acids. Germline CDR1 is LGHDT and CDR2 is YNNKEL (reference sequence). In DNA form, the CDR3 reads TGTGCCAGCGCAGGAGGAGCTCAAGAGACCCAGTACTTC. Amino acids: CASAGGAQETQYF.

This clonotype was seen only a few times. The chain carries TRBV7-2 and TRBJ2-5; 9 nucleotides line up with TRBD1. The J call may be wrong; the DNA end is better matched by TRBJ2-7. Per the germline V gene, CDR1 is SGHTA and CDR2 is FQGNSA. The CDR3 length is 15 residues. The CDR3 reads CASSLSGTGNHEQYF. The CDR3 DNA reads as TGTGCCAGCAGCTTGTCCGGGACAGGGAACCACGAGCAGTACTTC.

This clonotype was seen a few times. This chain joins TRBV5-6 and TRBJ1-2, with D perhaps matching TRBD1 (6 bases). This CDR3 region has 15 residues. Germline V lookup: CDR1 SGHDT, CDR2 YYEEEE. V was trimmed by 3 bases and J by 3 bases, leaving 15 bases between them. The CDR3 DNA follows: TGTGCCAGCAGCTACTCTTCGGGGGGCTACTATGGCTACACCTTC. This codes for CASSYSSGGYYGYTF.

CDR3: CASSFKTSGRNLSYEQYF. The CDR3 DNA sequence: TGCGCCAGCAGCTTTAAGACTAGCGGGAGGAACTTAAGTTACGAGCAGTACTTC. The gene calls are TRBV5-1 and TRBJ2-7; 13 bases map to TRBD2. The germline gives CDR1 SGHRS, CDR2 YFSETQ. CDR3 length: 18 amino acids. V shed 2 bases, J shed 4 bases, and the junction held 12 bases outside the gene matches.

This sequence joins TRBV27 and TRBJ2-1, with 10 bases identical to TRBD2. Per the germline V gene, CDR1 is MNHEY and CDR2 is SMNVEV (reference sequence). The CDR3 loop spans 14 amino acids. The CDR3: CPHRGLATLDEQFF. The CDR3 DNA sequence: TGTCCCCACCGGGGACTAGCGACGTTAGATGAGCAGTTCTTC.

The chain is built from TRBV29-1 and TRBJ2-7, with TRBD2 as a possible D gene (5 bases). Germline V gene data show CDR1 as SQVTM and CDR2 as ANQGSEA. V lost 4 bases and J lost 2, with 12 bases in between. The CDR3 runs to 13 residues. The CDR3 protein is CSVGRVGAYEQYF. The CDR3 bases are TGCAGCGTTGGGAGAGTCGGGGCCTACGAGCAGTACTTC.

The chain carries TRBV28 and TRBJ1-1, with a tentative D call TRBD1 (6 bases). This CDR3 is 15 amino acids long. Germline CDR1 reads MDHEN; CDR2 reads SYDVKM. V was clipped by 3 bases and J by 4 bases, with 15 bases between them. This CDR3 reads CASSFWTPGATEAFF. The CDR3 nucleotides are TGTGCCAGCAGTTTCTGGACCCCAGGGGCCACTGAAGCTTTCTTT.

The rearrangement joins TRBV20-1 to TRBJ1-2; TRBD1 matches at 10 bases. After removal of 0 bases from V and 7 bases from J, the junction contained 11 bases not matched to a gene. The CDR3 contains 16 residues. The V gene's germline CDR1 is DFQATT and CDR2 SNEGSKA (reference sequence). The CDR3: CSARDFGGDRGSGYTF. The DNA of the CDR3 is TGCAGTGCTAGAGATTTTGGAGGGGACAGGGGTTCTGGCTACACCTTC.